Each of the 23 T cell receptor beta chains below was sequenced from the same sample in a study of T cells after posttransplantation cyclophosphamide. Profiled with immunoSEQ multiplex PCR; TCRdb holds only in-frame clones, not every one. The sample was found to contain about 44,000 clones, and every one recurs. The sequencing sample was made of PBMCs. The source is a man aged 40-49 years in good health, CMV-negative, and a related stem cell transplant donor.

V and J are TRBV27 and TRBJ2-1, with 11 bases aligning to TRBD2. The CDR3 totals 19 residues. Germline V CDR1 and CDR2: MNHEY, SMNVEV (reference sequence). V lost 5 bases, J lost 9 bases, and 21 bases stayed unmatched. DNA for the CDR3: TGTGCCAGCAGTCCTACCGGGACTAGCGGTCCCAATGGTTTGGGTGAGCAGTTCTTC. Amino acid sequence: CASSPTGTSGPNGLGEQFF.

This clone was picked up a small number of times. This chain links TRBV7-9 with TRBJ1-1; D ambiguous. V was shortened by 3 bases and J by 1 base, with 12 bases between the two germline ends. Germline CDR1 reads SEHNR; CDR2 reads FQNEAQ (reference sequence). The CDR3 extends over 15 amino acids. The chain's CDR3 is CASSFPPSGNTEAFF. In DNA form, the CDR3 reads TGTGCCAGCAGCTTTCCCCCATCAGGGAACACTGAAGCTTTCTTT.

This clone was seen ten or more times. The chain has TRBV5-1 and TRBJ2-7; TRBD1 aligns across 7 bases. The length of the CDR3 is 14 residues. CDR1 is SGHRS and CDR2 is YFSETQ in the germline V gene. The trim removed 0 bases at V and 2 bases at J, leaving 2 bases unmatched. DNA of the CDR3: TGCGCCAGCAGCTTGGCCAGGGGGACCTACGAGCAGTACTTC. It is translated as CASSLARGTYEQYF.

This clone was counted at least ten times. The chain uses TRBV6-4 and TRBJ2-6; 10 bases map to TRBD1. Germline values: CDR1 MRHNA, CDR2 SNTAGT. The junction had 5 bases not matched to a gene; V was cut back by 2 bases and J by 4 bases. CDR3 length: 17 amino acids. CDR3 sequence: CASSDRGTGVGANVLTF. For the CDR3, the DNA is TGTGCCAGCAGTGACCGCGGGACAGGGGTAGGGGCCAACGTCCTGACTTTC.

In its sample, this clone was seen a few times. The rearrangement uses TRBV15 and TRBJ1-5; D might be TRBD1 (5 bases). Germline V gene sequence: CDR1 LNHNV, CDR2 YYDKDF (reference sequence). The CDR3 is made up of 17 amino acids. The V and J ends lost 0 bases and 3 bases respectively, with 15 bases between them. CDR3 loop: CATSRDRDFTLNQPQHF. The CDR3 nucleotides are TGTGCCACCAGCAGAGATAGGGACTTTACCCTCAATCAGCCCCAGCATTTT.

This clone was detected many times. The chain couples TRBV19 to TRBJ1-1; D gene unclear. Germline CDR1 reads LNHDA; CDR2 reads SQIVND (reference sequence). This CDR3 spans 13 amino acids. Trimming pared 10 bases from V and 1 base from J, leaving 13 bases between. DNA of the CDR3: TGTGCCACCACTCCTACAGAGAACACTGAAGCTTTCTTT. It translates to CATTPTENTEAFF. The entire variable domain, with the rest obtained from reference TRBV19 and TRBJ1-1, is as follows: DGGITQSPKYLFRKEGQNVTLSCEQNLNHDAMYWYRQDPGQGLRLIYYSQIVNDFQKGDIAEGYSVSREKKESFPLTVTSAQKNPTAFYLCATTPTENTEAFFGQGTRLTVV.

This clone was counted at least ten times. V and J are TRBV2 and TRBJ2-6, with D tentatively TRBD2 (5 bases). The CDR3 has 15 amino acids. Germline V gives CDR1 SNHLY, CDR2 FYNNEI. The germline V and J ends were trimmed by 6 bases and 1 base, with 10 bases remaining between them. The CDR3 loop reads CASRPRGSGANVLTF. The CDR3 nucleotides read TGTGCCAGCAGACCCAGAGGGTCTGGGGCCAACGTCCTGACTTTC.

This clone was observed many times. The chain couples TRBV19 to TRBJ1-5; 8 positions match TRBD1. The CDR3 has 15 amino acids. V was clipped by 6 bases and J by 2 bases; unmatched bases: 6. Germline V gene lookup returns CDR1 LNHDA and CDR2 SQIVND (reference sequence). The CDR3 region is CASRNGQGGNQPQHF. For the CDR3, the DNA is TGTGCCAGTAGAAATGGACAGGGAGGCAATCAGCCCCAGCATTTT.

This clone was seen at least ten times. This chain links TRBV6-1 with TRBJ2-5; weak D call: TRBD2 (6 bases). Trimming took off 0 bases at V and 6 bases at J, with 11 bases between the two ends. The CDR3 spans 14 residues. The germline CDR1 and CDR2 sequences are MNHNS and SASEGT. CDR3 DNA sequence: TGTGCCAGCAGTGAAGCCGGGCGGGGACAGACCCAGTACTTC. This translates into CASSEAGRGQTQYF.

This clone has a count of ten or more. The chain is built from TRBV2 and TRBJ1-2, with a weak D call TRBD1 (5 bases). The CDR3 is 16 residues long. Germline lookup yields CDR1 SNHLY and CDR2 FYNNEI. Trimming pared 7 bases from V and 3 bases from J, leaving 21 bases between. The chain's CDR3 is CASKESWGTGDYGYTF. As DNA, the CDR3 is TGTGCCAGCAAAGAAAGCTGGGGCACAGGTGACTATGGCTACACCTTC.

This clone was counted many times. The CDR3 here is CASSLWLAGRNEQFF. In DNA, the CDR3 is TGTGCCAGCAGTTTATGGCTAGCGGGGCGCAATGAGCAGTTCTTC. V and J are TRBV27 and TRBJ2-1; TRBD2 matches at 9 bases. CDR1 and CDR2 (germline): MNHEY, SMNVEV (reference sequence). The CDR3 is 15 amino acids. After removal of 1 base from V and 6 bases from J, the junction contained 4 bases not matched to a gene.

The rearrangement joins TRBV21-1 to TRBJ2-7; the D call TRBD2 from the table was never checked on the DNA. TRBV21-1 is described as a pseudogene. The CDR3 is made up of 20 amino acids. CDR3 sequence: CARKDTSGFLRVGGTYEQYV. The DNA for the CDR3 is TGTGCCAGGAAAGATACTAGCGGGTTTCTGAGGGTTGGGGGTACCTACGAGCAGTACGTC.

In its sample, this clone was seen many times. The chain combines TRBV5-4 with TRBJ2-1; the match to TRBD2 covers 12 bases. Germline V gene sequence: CDR1 SGHNT, CDR2 YYREEE (reference sequence). Trimming took 3 bases from V and 6 from J; bases not matched to a gene: 4. The length of the CDR3 is 15 residues. The CDR3 nucleotides are TGTGCCAGCAGCTCACCGGGACTAGCGGGCAATGAGCAGTTCTTC. The encoded protein is CASSSPGLAGNEQFF. Based on the CDR3 plus reference TRBV5-4 and TRBJ2-1, the full variable domain is ETGVTQSPTHLIKTRGQQVTLRCSSQSGHNTVSWYQQALGQGPQFIFQYYREEENGRGNFPPRFSGLQFPNYSSELNVNALELDDSALYLCASSSPGLAGNEQFFGPGTRLTVL.

This clone occurred many times. The rearrangement joins TRBV19 to TRBJ2-7; TRBD2 matches 10 bases. There are 16 residues in the CDR3. V lost 9 bases to trimming and J lost 2 bases; unmatched junction nucleotides: 13. Germline loops: CDR1 LNHDA, CDR2 SQIVND (reference sequence). The CDR3 region is CASRAASGGATYEQYF. CDR3 nucleotide sequence: TGTGCCAGCCGGGCGGCTAGCGGGGGAGCCACCTACGAGCAGTACTTC.

This clone has a count of ten or more. The V and J genes are TRBV6-5 and TRBJ2-1, with 9 bases aligning to TRBD2. Germline CDR1 and CDR2: MNHEY and SVGAGI. This CDR3 has 15 amino acids. Germline trimming cut 6 bases from V and 5 bases from J; bases unmatched to any gene: 8. CDR3 residues: CASRDGLANNNEQFF. CDR3 bases: TGTGCCAGCAGGGACGGACTAGCGAACAACAATGAGCAGTTCTTC.

The chain links TRBV7-2 to TRBJ2-3; 11 nucleotides match TRBD2. Germline V gives CDR1 SGHTA, CDR2 FQGNSA. The CDR3 sequence is 17 residues long. V lost 1 base, J lost 5 bases, and 8 bases stayed unmatched. CDR3 bases: TGTGCCAGCAGCTTAGGCCTAACTAGCGGGAGAGGAGATACGCAGTATTTT. Protein sequence: CASSLGLTSGRGDTQYF.

This clone was found many times. The V gene is TRBV5-5, the J gene TRBJ2-6, with D possibly being TRBD1 (6 bases). Germline CDR1 and CDR2: SGHKS and YYEKEE (reference sequence). Trimming removed 1 base from V and 0 bases from J, with 8 bases in between. The CDR3 spans 16 residues. CDR3 nucleotides: TGTGCCAGCAGCTTGTGGACAGTCTCTGGGGCCAACGTCCTGACTTTC. Residues: CASSLWTVSGANVLTF. Based on the CDR3 plus reference TRBV5-5 and TRBJ2-6, the full variable domain is DAGVTQSPTHLIKTRGQQVTLRCSPISGHKSVSWYQQVLGQGPQFIFQYYEKEERGRGNFPDRFSARQFPNYSSELNVNALLLGDSALYLCASSLWTVSGANVLTFGAGSRLTVL.

The chain combines TRBV12-1 with TRBJ2-7; TRBD2 was called by the table and not checked on the DNA. TRBV12-1 is a known pseudogene. The CDR3 has 18 residues. CDR3 nucleotide sequence: TGTGCCAGCAGCTTTGAGGAAGCGGGAGTTCACTCCTACGAGCAGTGGTACGTC. It translates to CASSFEEAGVHSYEQWYV.

This clone has ten or more counts. The chain joins TRBV2 to TRBJ2-3, with a possible D match to TRBD2 (6 bases). Germline assignment: CDR1 SNHLY and CDR2 FYNNEI. Trimming removed 3 bases at V and 3 bases at J, with 16 bases between. The CDR3 sequence is 16 residues long. The CDR3 region is CASSDPSGRKTDTQYF. The CDR3, as DNA: TGTGCCAGCAGTGATCCGAGCGGGCGCAAAACAGATACGCAGTATTTT.

This clone showed up many times. The rearrangement joins TRBV4-1 to TRBJ2-1, with a tentative D call TRBD1 (6 bases). The CDR3 contains 20 residues. Trimming stripped 0 bases from V and 0 bases from J, with 21 bases between. Germline CDR1 reads MGHRA; CDR2 reads YSYEKL. Here the CDR3 reads CASSQEGDTYYSSSYNEQFF. In DNA form, the CDR3 reads TGCGCCAGCAGCCAAGAGGGGGACACCTACTATTCAAGCTCCTACAATGAGCAGTTCTTC.

Many counts were recorded for this clone. The chain has TRBV4-3 and TRBJ2-1; D perhaps matches TRBD2 (6 bases). Per germline, CDR1 LGHNA and CDR2 YSLEER. Trimming took off 4 bases at V and 4 bases at J, with 14 bases between the two ends. The CDR3 contains 15 residues. CDR3 amino acids: CASSPGVAVYNEQFF. The CDR3 nucleotides are TGCGCCAGCAGCCCCGGGGTAGCGGTTTACAATGAGCAGTTCTTC.

The sample holds many counts of this clone. The chain is built from TRBV10-2 and TRBJ1-1; TRBD1 agrees at 7 bases. Trimming cost V 7 bases and J 5 bases; bases outside gene matches: 10. Germline V gene lookup returns CDR1 WSHSY and CDR2 SAAADI. The CDR3 length is 14 residues. CDR3 DNA sequence: TGCGCCAGCACCGTACAGGGGACTTGGACTGAAGCTTTCTTT. Its protein product is CASTVQGTWTEAFF.

This clone showed up many times. The chain couples TRBV21-1 to TRBJ2-5; the table's D call TRBD1 went unverified against the DNA. TRBV21-1 is deemed a pseudogene. This CDR3 is built from 10 residues. CDR3 region: CPTDQETQYF. The CDR3 nucleotides are TGCCCTACAGACCAAGAGACCCAGTACTTC.